Presented here are 21 T cell receptor beta chains from one specimen sequenced in a study of T cell repertoires in cytomegalovirus infection. One entry per CDR3 protein, called by TCRdb with MiXCR from the reads. Of 150,000 to 190,000 distinct CDR3 sequences in the sample, about 25% were seen once. Sequencing input: PBMCs. These receptor sequences come from a human donor in good health (CMV status not recorded). Some clones in this sample may be carry-over from other donors' samples.

This clonotype was detected only a few times. This chain joins TRBV6-6 and TRBJ1-6; 8 nucleotides match TRBD1. CDR1 and CDR2 (germline): MNHNY, SVGAGI (reference sequence). V lost 6 bases and J lost 7; bases outside the gene matches: 8. This CDR3 contains 15 residues. Written as DNA, the CDR3 is TGTGCCAGCAGGATGCAGGGACAGGAGAATTCACCCCTCCACTTT. Translating it yields CASRMQGQENSPLHF.

The chain uses TRBV2 and TRBJ1-1; D gene unclear. Between the trimmed V and J ends, which lost 0 bases and 10 bases, there was a span of 6 bases. The germline V gene encodes CDR1 SNHLY and CDR2 FYNNEI. This CDR3 is built from 11 residues. CDR3 amino acids: CASSEALGAFF. CDR3 nucleotides: TGTGCCAGCAGTGAAGCGCTTGGAGCTTTCTTT. The full variable domain, its missing parts supplied by reference TRBV2 and TRBJ1-1, is EPEVTQTPSHQVTQMGQEVILRCVPISNHLYFYWYRQILGQKVEFLVSFYNNEISEKSEIFDDQFSVERPDGSNFTLKIRSTKLEDSAMYFCASSEALGAFFGQGTRLTVV.

The chain joins TRBV2 to TRBJ1-6; D call uncertain. V was cut by 5 bases and J by 5 bases, with 16 bases left in between. Germline V gives CDR1 SNHLY, CDR2 FYNNEI. The CDR3 is 16 residues long. CDR3 sequence reads: CASSPYELTNNSPLHF. CDR3 bases: TGTGCCAGCAGTCCCTACGAGTTAACAAATAATTCACCCCTCCACTTT.

This clonotype was recorded at least ten times. This chain connects TRBV6-2 or TRBV6-3 to TRBJ1-1; D is unresolved. Trimming stripped 2 bases from V and 1 base from J, with 14 bases between. Germline loops: CDR1 MNHEY, CDR2 SVGEGT. This CDR3 is built from 16 residues. CDR3 bases: TGTGCCAGCAGTTACGCGCGGGGAGACGGGAACACTGAAGCTTTCTTT. Protein: CASSYARGDGNTEAFF.

This chain links TRBV2 with TRBJ1-6; maybe TRBD1 (6 bases). CDR1 is SNHLY, CDR2 FYNNEI, per germline. V lost 7 bases and J lost 6, with 13 bases in between. This CDR3 contains 14 residues. Here the CDR3 DNA reads TGTGCCAGCATAAAGGACAGTGTTAATTCACCCCTCCACTTT. This encodes CASIKDSVNSPLHF.

V usage is TRBV28 and J usage is TRBJ2-7, with no clear D. V lost 6 bases and J 1 base, leaving 13 bases between the germline ends. The length of the CDR3 is 14 residues. The germline V gene encodes CDR1 MDHEN and CDR2 SYDVKM. CDR3: CASSWTTGSYEQYF. The CDR3 coding sequence is TGTGCCAGCAGCTGGACGACGGGTTCCTACGAGCAGTACTTC.

This clonotype was picked up a small number of times. This chain connects TRBV6-5 to TRBJ2-7; weak D call: TRBD2 (5 bases). The length of the CDR3 is 13 residues. V lost 6 bases and J lost 5, with 14 bases in between. The germline V gene encodes CDR1 MNHEY and CDR2 SVGAGI. The CDR3 nucleotides are TGTGCCAGCAGGGTCCCGGGGAACAACGAGCAGTACTTC. Its translation: CASRVPGNNEQYF.

This clonotype was picked up many times. This chain joins TRBV7-3 and TRBJ2-2; D uncertain. Trimming removed 6 bases at V and 7 bases at J, with 9 bases between. CDR1 is SGHTA, CDR2 FQGTGA, per germline. This CDR3 spans 12 amino acids. CDR3 protein: CASRNQYGELFF. CDR3 coding DNA: TGTGCCAGCAGGAATCAGTACGGGGAGCTGTTTTTT.

The chain carries TRBV7-3 and TRBJ1-3; no clear D. V was cut by 5 bases and J by 4 bases, with 15 bases left in between. Per the germline V gene, CDR1 is SGHTA and CDR2 is FQGTGA. This CDR3 contains 15 residues. The CDR3 loop is CASSPPPRIGNTIYF. The CDR3 region has the DNA TGTGCCAGCAGCCCACCCCCCCGGATCGGAAACACCATATATTTT.

This clonotype was recorded at least ten times. The V and J genes are TRBV7-6 and TRBJ2-5; 10 bases are a match to TRBD2. This CDR3 has 16 residues. CDR1 and CDR2 (germline): SGHVS, FNYEAQ. Losses at the gene ends were 6 bases for V and 1 base for J; bases not matched to a gene: 8. The CDR3 loop is CASSRTSGGVQETQYF. The CDR3 region has the DNA TGTGCCAGCAGTCGGACTAGCGGAGGGGTCCAAGAGACCCAGTACTTC. The full variable domain, rest sourced from reference TRBV7-6 and TRBJ2-5, is GAGVSQSPRYKVTKRGQDVALRCDPISGHVSLYWYRQALGQGPEFLTYFNYEAQQDKSGLPNDRFSAERPEGSISTLTIQRTEQRDSAMYRCASSRTSGGVQETQYFGPGTRLLVL.

The V and J genes are TRBV19 and TRBJ2-2; 9 positions agree with TRBD2. The CDR3 length is 17 residues. Germline CDR1 is LNHDA and CDR2 is SQIVND (reference sequence). The V segment lost 1 base and the J segment 2 bases; nucleotides outside the gene matches: 5. In nucleotides, the CDR3 is TGTGCCAGTAGTATAGCCGCGGGGGGGACTAACACCGGGGAGCTGTTTTTT. Amino acid sequence: CASSIAAGGTNTGELFF.

The gene calls are TRBV23-1 and TRBJ1-1, with a tentative D call TRBD1 (6 bases). TRBV23-1 belongs to the ORF category, with a function that is uncertain. CDR3 length: 14 amino acids. V lost 7 bases, J lost 1 base, and 13 bases lay in between. CDR3 bases: TGCGCCAGCATAATGGACAGTCCGAACACTGAAGCTTTCTTT. Amino acid sequence: CASIMDSPNTEAFF.

The chain joins TRBV29-1 to TRBJ2-1; D uncertain. Trimming pared 3 bases from V and 3 bases from J, leaving 12 bases between. Germline V CDR1 and CDR2: SQVTM, ANQGSEA. The CDR3 has 14 residues. The DNA for the CDR3 is TGCAGCGTTGACCGGCCCAGGCGCTACAATGAGCAGTTCTTC. Its translation: CSVDRPRRYNEQFF.

The chain employs TRBV14 and TRBJ2-1, with TRBD1 matching over 9 bases. The CDR3 is made up of 20 amino acids. J was trimmed by 3 bases and V by 0 bases; bases with no gene match: 15. Germline assignment: CDR1 SGHDN and CDR2 FVKESK. This CDR3 reads CASSQDPRRRTGVFYNEQFF. DNA of the CDR3: TGTGCCAGCAGCCAAGATCCGCGGAGAAGGACAGGGGTTTTCTACAATGAGCAGTTCTTC.

This clonotype occurred a few times. The chain joins TRBV7-9 to TRBJ1-2, with no clear D. The CDR3 runs to 13 residues. Deletions cut 1 base from V and 4 bases from J, with 7 bases between. Germline V gene sequence: CDR1 SEHNR, CDR2 FQNEAQ (reference sequence). In DNA, the CDR3 is TGTGCCAGCAGCTTAGGGCCGAGCTATGGCTACACCTTC. It encodes CASSLGPSYGYTF.

The V gene is TRBV6-2 or TRBV6-3, the J gene TRBJ2-7, with D possibly TRBD1 on 6 matching bases. The V gene's germline CDR1 is MNHEY and CDR2 SVGEGT. This CDR3 spans 14 amino acids. V lost 6 bases and J lost 5, with 17 bases in between. CDR3 sequence reads: CASRPDRWGHEQYF. Written as DNA, the CDR3 is TGTGCCAGCAGACCAGACAGGTGGGGGCACGAGCAGTACTTC.

This clonotype was counted many times. The CDR3 sequence: CASSADRNTEAFF. CDR3 bases: TGTGCCAGCAGCGCCGATAGGAACACTGAAGCTTTCTTT. The V and J genes are TRBV7-8 and TRBJ1-1; unclear D gene. The V and J ends lost 5 bases and 1 base respectively, with 8 bases between them. Germline lookup yields CDR1 SGHVS and CDR2 FQNEAQ. The CDR3 length is 13 residues.

This clonotype has a handful of counts. The chain joins TRBV7-2 to TRBJ2-7; D not resolved. The CDR3 spans 14 residues. CDR1 is SGHTA and CDR2 is FQGNSA in the germline V gene. V gave up 1 base and J gave up 0 bases, with 7 bases separating them. This CDR3 is CASSLVKTSYEQYF. The CDR3 DNA follows: TGTGCCAGCAGCTTAGTCAAAACCTCCTACGAGCAGTACTTC.

A few counts support this clonotype. This chain uses TRBV19 with TRBJ2-1; 8 positions agree with TRBD2. Germline CDR1 LNHDA, CDR2 SQIVND (reference sequence). V trimming: 4 bases; J trimming: 6 bases; junction bases outside the gene matches: 8. This CDR3 comprises 15 residues. CDR3 loop: CASSTPGLVVNEQFF. The CDR3, as DNA: TGTGCCAGTAGTACGCCGGGACTAGTTGTCAATGAGCAGTTCTTC.

This clonotype is a singleton in its sample. The rearrangement uses TRBV29-1 and TRBJ2-1; maybe TRBD2 (6 bases). The CDR3 is 13 residues long. Germline CDR1 reads SQVTM; CDR2 reads ANQGSEA. Trimming cost V 7 bases and J 8 bases, with 18 bases left between them. CDR3 amino acids: CSAERDWGDEQFF. The CDR3 nucleotides are TGCAGCGCCGAAAGGGACTGGGGCGATGAGCAGTTCTTC.

This chain joins TRBV4-1 and TRBJ2-7, with TRBD1 identical over 9 bases. The CDR3 is made up of 15 amino acids. V trimming: 4 bases; J trimming: 3 bases; junction bases outside the gene matches: 7. Germline V gene lookup returns CDR1 MGHRA and CDR2 YSYEKL. CDR3: CASSPDRGVGYEQYF. CDR3 bases: TGCGCCAGCAGCCCCGACAGGGGGGTAGGCTACGAGCAGTACTTC.